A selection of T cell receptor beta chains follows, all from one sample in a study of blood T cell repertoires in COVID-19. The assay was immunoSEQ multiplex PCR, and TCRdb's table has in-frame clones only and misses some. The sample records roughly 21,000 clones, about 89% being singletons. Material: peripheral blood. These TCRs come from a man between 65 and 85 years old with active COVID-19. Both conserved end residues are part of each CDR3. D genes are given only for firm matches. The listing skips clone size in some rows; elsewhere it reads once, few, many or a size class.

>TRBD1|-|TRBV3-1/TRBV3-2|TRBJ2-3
TGTGCCAGCAGCCCCGGGACAGGGGGCACAGATACGCAGTATTTT
CASSPGTGGTDTQYF
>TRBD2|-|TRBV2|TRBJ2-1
TGTGCCAGCAGGGAGGGACTAGCGGGAGTGGATGAGCAGTTCTTC
CASREGLAGVDEQFF
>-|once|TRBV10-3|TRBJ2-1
TGTGCCATCAGCCCTGGCCCGCTGTACAATGAGCAGTTCTTC
CAISPGPLYNEQFF
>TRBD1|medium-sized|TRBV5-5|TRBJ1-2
TGTGCCAGCAGCCCTGGCTGGACAGGCATTCCCTATGGCTACACCTTC
CASSPGWTGIPYGYTF
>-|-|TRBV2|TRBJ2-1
TGTGCCAGCAGTCAACAGGGTAACCGGGCTGAGCAGTTCTTC
CASSQQGNRAEQFF
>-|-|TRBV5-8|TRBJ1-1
TGTGCCAGCAGCTTGGCCGGGGGGAACACTGAAGCTTTCTTT
CASSLAGGNTEAFF
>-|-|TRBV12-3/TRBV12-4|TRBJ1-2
TGTGCCAGCAGTTACGAGCGGGAGGATGGCTACACCTTC
CASSYEREDGYTF
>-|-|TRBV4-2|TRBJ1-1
TGTGCCAGCAGCCAAGATGTTGCAGTTGAAGCTTTCTTT
CASSQDVAVEAFF
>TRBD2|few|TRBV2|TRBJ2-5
TGTGCCAGCAGTGAGGGTAGCGGGAGTTCTAAGAGCGAGACCCAGTACTTC
CASSEGSGSSKSETQYF
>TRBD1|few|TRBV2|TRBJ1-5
TGTGCCAGCAGGGATGCGACAGGGTATCAGCCCCAGCATTTT
CASRDATGYQPQHF
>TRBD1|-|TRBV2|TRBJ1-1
TGTGCCAGCAGTGAGGTTAGGGGGCCGGGCACTGAAGCTTTCTTT
CASSEVRGPGTEAFF
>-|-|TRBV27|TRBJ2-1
TGTGCCAGCAGTTTACAGGACAATGAGCAGTTCTTC
CASSLQDNEQFF
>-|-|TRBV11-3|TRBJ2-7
TGTGCCAGCAGCTTATCTGGGGGCATGGGGGAGCAGTACTTC
CASSLSGGMGEQYF
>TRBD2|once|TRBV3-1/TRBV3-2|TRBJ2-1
TGTGCCAGCAGCCAACTGGCGGGAGGGGAGCAGTTCTTC
CASSQLAGGEQFF
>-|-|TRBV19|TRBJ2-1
TGTGCCAGTAGTGAAGCAGGGGCATCCTACAATGAGCAGTTCTTC
CASSEAGASYNEQFF
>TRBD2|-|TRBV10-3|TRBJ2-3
TGTGCCACCACTAGCGGGACTACCACAGATACGCAGTATTTT
CATTSGTTTDTQYF
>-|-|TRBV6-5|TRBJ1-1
TGTGCCAGCATCATTATAAGTCTGGGGACAGAAGCTTTCTTT
CASIIISLGTEAFF
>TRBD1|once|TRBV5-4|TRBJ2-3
TGTGCCAGCAGCCGAGGGGGACAGGGCACAGATACGCAGTATTTT
CASSRGGQGTDTQYF
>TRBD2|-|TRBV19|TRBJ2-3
TGTGCCAGTAGTACTAGACTAGCGGCTAATCGGATCACAGATACGCAGTATTTT
CASSTRLAANRITDTQYF
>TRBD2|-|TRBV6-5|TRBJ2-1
TGTGCCAGCAGAGGGGGACTAGGGCAGTTCTTC
CASRGGLGQFF
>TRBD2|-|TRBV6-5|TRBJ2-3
TGTGCCAGCAGGACTAGCGGCCAAGGTACAGATACGCAGTATTTT
CASRTSGQGTDTQYF
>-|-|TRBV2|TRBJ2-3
TGTGCCAGCAAACTAGCTAGCACAGATACGCAGTATTTT
CASKLASTDTQYF
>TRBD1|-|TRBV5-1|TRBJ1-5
TGCGCCAGCAGCTCATCAGGGGGCCGCAATCAGCCCCAGCATTTT
CASSSSGGRNQPQHF
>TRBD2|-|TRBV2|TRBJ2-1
TGTGCCAGCAGTGGGGGTAGCGGGAGGGGCAATGAGCAGTTCTTC
CASSGGSGRGNEQFF
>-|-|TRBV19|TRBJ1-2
TGTGCCAGTAGTAATCCGGCACAGATCGTCTACACCTTC
CASSNPAQIVYTF
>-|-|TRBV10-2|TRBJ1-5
TGCGCCAGCAGTGAGACGCGGGGTGGCAATCAGCCCCAGCATTTT
CASSETRGGNQPQHF
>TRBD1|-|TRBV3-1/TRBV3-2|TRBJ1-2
TGTGCCAGCAGCCAAGGACAGGGGTTGCCCTACACCTTC
CASSQGQGLPYTF
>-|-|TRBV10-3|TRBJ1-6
TGTGCCATCAGTGAGTCTGGCGGATACATTCCCCTCCACTTT
CAISESGGYIPLHF
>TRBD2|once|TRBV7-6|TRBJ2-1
TGTGCCAGCAGCTTACCCATAGCGGGAGGCAATTGGGGTGAGCAGTTCTTC
CASSLPIAGGNWGEQFF
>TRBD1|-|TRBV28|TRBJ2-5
TGTGCCACCGTAACAGGGGGAACGGAGACCCAGTACTTC
CATVTGGTETQYF
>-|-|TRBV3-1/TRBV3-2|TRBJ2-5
TGTGCCAGCAGCCCAGCAGGGAGGGGGCAAGAGACCCAGTACTTC
CASSPAGRGQETQYF
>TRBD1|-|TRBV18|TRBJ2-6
TGTGCCAGCTCACAGGAAACAGGGGTTGCTGGGGCCAACGTCCTGACTTTC
CASSQETGVAGANVLTF
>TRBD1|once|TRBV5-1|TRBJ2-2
TGCGCCAGCAGCTTCGCGGGACAGGGGGCTTTAACCGGGGAGCTGTTTTTT
CASSFAGQGALTGELFF
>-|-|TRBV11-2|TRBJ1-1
TGTGCCAGCAGCCCATACCCGGGACAGAACACTGAAGCTTTCTTT
CASSPYPGQNTEAFF
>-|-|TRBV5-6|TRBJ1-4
TGTGCCAGCAGCCTCGGGGGGGCTGGTGAAAAACTGTTTTTT
CASSLGGAGEKLFF
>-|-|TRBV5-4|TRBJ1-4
TGTGCCAGCAGCTTGGCAGGGACTAATGAAAAACTGTTTTTT
CASSLAGTNEKLFF
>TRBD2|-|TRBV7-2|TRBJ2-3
TGTGCCAGCAGCCTCAGTCTAGCGGGAGGACTAGATACGCAGTATTTT
CASSLSLAGGLDTQYF
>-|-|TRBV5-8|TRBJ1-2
TGTGCCAGCAGCCCGGCAGGGTTTCTCGGTGGCTACACCTTC
CASSPAGFLGGYTF
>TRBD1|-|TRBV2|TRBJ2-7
TGTGCCAGCAGTGAACTGGGACAGGGGTACGAGCAGTACTTC
CASSELGQGYEQYF
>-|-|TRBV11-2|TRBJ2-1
TGTGCCAGCAGCTTAAGGGGCAGGGACTCCTACAATGAGCAGTTCTTC
CASSLRGRDSYNEQFF
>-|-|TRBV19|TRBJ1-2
TGTGCCAGTAGTCAGGCGTCATTGAACTATGGCTACACCTTC
CASSQASLNYGYTF